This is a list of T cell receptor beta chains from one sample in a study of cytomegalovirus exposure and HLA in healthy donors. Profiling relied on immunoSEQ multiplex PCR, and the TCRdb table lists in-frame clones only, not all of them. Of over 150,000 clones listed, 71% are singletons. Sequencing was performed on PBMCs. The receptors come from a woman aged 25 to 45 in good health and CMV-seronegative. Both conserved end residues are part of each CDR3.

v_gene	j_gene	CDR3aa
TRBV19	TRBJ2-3	CASNHRGGDTQYF
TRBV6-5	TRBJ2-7	CASSVTGGQGEQYF
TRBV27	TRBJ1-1	CASHRDENTEAFF
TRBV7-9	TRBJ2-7	CASSLSGYEQYF
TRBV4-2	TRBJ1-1	CASSQEGTGVHTEAFF
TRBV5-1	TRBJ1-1	CASRGQGNTEAFF
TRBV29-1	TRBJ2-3	CSVAGDTQYF
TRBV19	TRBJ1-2	CATSVGGPNGYTF
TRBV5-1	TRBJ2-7	CASSPRISGLTSYEQYF
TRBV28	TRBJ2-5	CASSLGGVETQYF
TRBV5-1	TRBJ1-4	CASSSGQADEKLFF
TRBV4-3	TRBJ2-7	CASSQGTGGYYEQYF
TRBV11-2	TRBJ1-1	CASSLGGQGTEAFF
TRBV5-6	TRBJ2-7	CASRLRTGWPYEQYF
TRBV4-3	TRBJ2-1	CASSQVWTSGYNEQFF
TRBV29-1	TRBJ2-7	CSVTGTSGGRDEQYF
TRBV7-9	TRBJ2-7	CASSYAGTEYEQYF
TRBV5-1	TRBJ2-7	CASSVGGFSYEQYF
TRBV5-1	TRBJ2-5	CASSLGTGETQYF
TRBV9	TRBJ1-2	CASSVGHREGYTF
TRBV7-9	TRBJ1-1	CSSSLGATGQDTEAFF
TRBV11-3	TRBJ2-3	CASSPDSADTQYF
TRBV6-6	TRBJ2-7	CASSYNGMPPYEQYF
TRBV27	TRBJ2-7	CASSSPAGGLHEQYF
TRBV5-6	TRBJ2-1	CASSLRGNRNEQFF
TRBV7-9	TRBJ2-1	CASSLGQGASQNNEQFF
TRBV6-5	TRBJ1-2	CASRDSPTTNYGYTF
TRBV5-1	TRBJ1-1	CASSLGGTGMGTEAFF
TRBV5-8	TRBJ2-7	CASSLSGAMEQYF
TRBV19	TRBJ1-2	CASSIQGMINYGYTF
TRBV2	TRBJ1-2	CASSSTGSYVF
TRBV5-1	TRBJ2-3	CASSWGLSLTRTDTQYF
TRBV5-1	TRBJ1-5	CASSLAGQGGQPQHF
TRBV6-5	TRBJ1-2	CASTRGGDGYGYTF
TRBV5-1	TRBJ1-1	CASSIRQGGDTEAFF
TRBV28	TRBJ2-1	CASSIAGGMGEQFF
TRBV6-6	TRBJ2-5	CASSYVHPSAQETQYF
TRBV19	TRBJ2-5	CASSTPGLAREQYF
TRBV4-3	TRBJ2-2	CASSQEGGGYTGELFF
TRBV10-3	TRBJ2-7	CAISADRNYEQYF
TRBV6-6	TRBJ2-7	CASSLRDRVHEQYF
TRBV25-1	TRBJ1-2	CTSSATLVGSSPGYTF
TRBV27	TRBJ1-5	CASSSQSGQPQHF
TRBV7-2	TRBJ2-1	CASRQRTGGSAAAYNEQFF
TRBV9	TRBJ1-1	CASSVEALNTEAFF
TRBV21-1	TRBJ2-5	CASSKSKEQYF
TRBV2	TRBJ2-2	CASSEPQGETGELFF
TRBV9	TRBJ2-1	CASSVGLATYSSYNEQFF
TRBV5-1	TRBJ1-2	CASSLVGTGGDGYTF
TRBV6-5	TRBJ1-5	CASSSRQGRQPQHF
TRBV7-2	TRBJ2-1	CASSFRPGTSTYNEQFF
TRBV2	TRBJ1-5	CASSDRRVGNQPQHF
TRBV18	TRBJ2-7	CASSQPGLAGYEQYF
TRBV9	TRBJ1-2	CASSVVRDGGSPRF
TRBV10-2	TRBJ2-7	CASSGRMGEQYF
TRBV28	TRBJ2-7	CASSPRAGMTYEQYF
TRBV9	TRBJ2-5	CASSVGQGAGVETQYF
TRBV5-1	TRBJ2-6	CASTGTAFSGANVLTF
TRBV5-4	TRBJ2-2	CASSYYRLAGDGELFF